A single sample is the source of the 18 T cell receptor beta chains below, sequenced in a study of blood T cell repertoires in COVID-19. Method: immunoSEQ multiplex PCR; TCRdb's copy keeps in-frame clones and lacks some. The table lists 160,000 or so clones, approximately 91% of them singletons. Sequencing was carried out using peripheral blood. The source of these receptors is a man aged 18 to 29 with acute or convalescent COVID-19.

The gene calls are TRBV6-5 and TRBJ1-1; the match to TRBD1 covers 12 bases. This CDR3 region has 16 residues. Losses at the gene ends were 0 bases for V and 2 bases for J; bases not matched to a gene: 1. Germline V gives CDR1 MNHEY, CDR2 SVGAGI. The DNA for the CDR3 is TGTGCCAGCAGTTACTCGGGACAGGGGGCCAACACTGAAGCTTTCTTT. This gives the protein CASSYSGQGANTEAFF.

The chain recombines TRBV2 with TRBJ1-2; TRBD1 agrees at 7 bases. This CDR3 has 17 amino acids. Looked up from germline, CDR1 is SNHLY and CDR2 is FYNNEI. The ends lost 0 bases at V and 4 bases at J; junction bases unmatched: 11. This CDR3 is CASSEATGQAEGYGYTF. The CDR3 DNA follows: TGTGCCAGCAGTGAAGCGACCGGACAGGCCGAGGGCTATGGCTACACCTTC. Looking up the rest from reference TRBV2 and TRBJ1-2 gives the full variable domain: EPEVTQTPSHQVTQMGQEVILRCVPISNHLYFYWYRQILGQKVEFLVSFYNNEISEKSEIFDDQFSVERPDGSNFTLKIRSTKLEDSAMYFCASSEATGQAEGYGYTFGSGTRLTVV.

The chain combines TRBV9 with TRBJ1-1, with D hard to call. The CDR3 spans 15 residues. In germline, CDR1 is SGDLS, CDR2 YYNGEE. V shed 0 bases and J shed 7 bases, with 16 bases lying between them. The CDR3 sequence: CASSVAEWAKGEAFF. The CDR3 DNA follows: TGTGCCAGCAGCGTAGCTGAGTGGGCCAAAGGTGAAGCTTTCTTT.

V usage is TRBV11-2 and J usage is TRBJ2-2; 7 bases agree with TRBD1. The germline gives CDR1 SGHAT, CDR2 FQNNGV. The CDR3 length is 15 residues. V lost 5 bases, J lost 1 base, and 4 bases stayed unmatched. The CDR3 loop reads CASSIDRENTGELFF. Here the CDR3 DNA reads TGTGCCAGCAGCATTGACAGGGAGAACACCGGGGAGCTGTTTTTT.

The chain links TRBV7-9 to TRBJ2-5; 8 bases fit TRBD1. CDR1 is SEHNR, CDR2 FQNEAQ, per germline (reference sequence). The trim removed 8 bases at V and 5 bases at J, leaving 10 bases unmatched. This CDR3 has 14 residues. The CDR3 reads CASLRQGFGETQYF. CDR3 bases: TGTGCCAGCTTAAGACAGGGGTTTGGCGAGACCCAGTACTTC.

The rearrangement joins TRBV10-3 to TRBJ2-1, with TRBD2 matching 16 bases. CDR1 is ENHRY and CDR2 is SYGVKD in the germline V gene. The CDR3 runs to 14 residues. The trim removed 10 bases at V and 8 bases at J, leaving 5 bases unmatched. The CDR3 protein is CATEGTSGGDEQFF. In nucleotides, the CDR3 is TGTGCCACCGAGGGGACTAGCGGGGGGGATGAGCAGTTCTTC.

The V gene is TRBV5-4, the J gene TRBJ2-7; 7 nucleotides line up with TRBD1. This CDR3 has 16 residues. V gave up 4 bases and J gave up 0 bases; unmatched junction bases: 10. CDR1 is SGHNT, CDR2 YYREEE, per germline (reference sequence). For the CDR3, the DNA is TGTGCCAGCAGCAAAGGGGACAGTACTTTCTCCTACGAGCAGTACTTC. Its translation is CASSKGDSTFSYEQYF.

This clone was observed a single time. The CDR3 DNA is TGTGCCAGCAGCGAAACTAGCGGGGGGGCCGGGGAGCTGTTTTTT. Translated: CASSETSGGAGELFF. This rearrangement joins TRBV9 to TRBJ2-2; 13 positions match TRBD2. From germline, CDR1 is SGDLS and CDR2 YYNGEE. The J segment lost 6 bases and the V segment lost 3 bases, leaving 2 bases of the junction unmatched. The CDR3 spans 15 residues. The entire variable domain, with the rest obtained from reference TRBV9 and TRBJ2-2, is as follows: DSGVTQTPKHLITATGQRVTLRCSPRSGDLSVYWYQQSLDQGLQFLIQYYNGEERAKGNILERFSAQQFPDLHSELNLSSLELGDSALYFCASSETSGGAGELFFGEGSRLTVL.

The CDR3 DNA is TGCGCCAGCACCCTTGGTGGGGGGGCAAACACTGAAGCTTTCTTT. Translated, it gives CASTLGGGANTEAFF. The gene calls are TRBV5-1 and TRBJ1-1, with D possibly being TRBD1 (6 bases). Germline V CDR1 and CDR2: SGHRS, YFSETQ. The length of the CDR3 is 15 residues. V lost 6 bases and J 2 bases, leaving 17 bases between the germline ends.

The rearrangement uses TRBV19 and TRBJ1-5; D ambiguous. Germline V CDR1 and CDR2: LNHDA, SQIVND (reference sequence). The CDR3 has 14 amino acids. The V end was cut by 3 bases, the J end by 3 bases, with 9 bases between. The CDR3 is CASSIRGNNQPQHF. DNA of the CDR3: TGTGCCAGTAGTATCCGAGGAAACAATCAGCCCCAGCATTTT.

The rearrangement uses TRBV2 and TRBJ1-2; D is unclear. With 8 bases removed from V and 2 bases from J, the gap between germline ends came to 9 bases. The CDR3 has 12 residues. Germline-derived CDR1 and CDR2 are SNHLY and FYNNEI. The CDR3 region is CASRQENYGYTF. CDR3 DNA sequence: TGTGCCAGCCGGCAGGAAAACTATGGCTACACCTTC. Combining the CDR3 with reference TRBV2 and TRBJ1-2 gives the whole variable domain EPEVTQTPSHQVTQMGQEVILRCVPISNHLYFYWYRQILGQKVEFLVSFYNNEISEKSEIFDDQFSVERPDGSNFTLKIRSTKLEDSAMYFCASRQENYGYTFGSGTRLTVV.

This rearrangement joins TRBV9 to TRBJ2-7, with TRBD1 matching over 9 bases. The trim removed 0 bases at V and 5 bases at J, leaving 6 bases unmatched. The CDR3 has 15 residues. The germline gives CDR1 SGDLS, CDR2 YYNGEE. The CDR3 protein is CASSVGRWDRDEQYF. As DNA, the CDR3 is TGTGCCAGCAGCGTAGGAAGGTGGGACAGGGACGAGCAGTACTTC.

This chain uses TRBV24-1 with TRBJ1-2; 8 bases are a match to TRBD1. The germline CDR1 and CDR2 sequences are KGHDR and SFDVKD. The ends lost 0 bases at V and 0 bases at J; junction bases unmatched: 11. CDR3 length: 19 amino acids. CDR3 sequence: CATSDLQRHRGNTNYGYTF. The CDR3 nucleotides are TGTGCCACCAGTGATTTGCAACGCCACAGGGGGAATACTAACTATGGCTACACCTTC.

Here the CDR3 reads CASRINEGDSYYNEQFF. Here the CDR3 DNA reads TGTGCCAGTAGGATCAATGAGGGAGATAGTTACTACAATGAGCAGTTCTTC. V is TRBV19 and J is TRBJ2-1; D possibly corresponds to TRBD2 (5 bases). Trimming stripped 6 bases from V and 3 bases from J, with 21 bases between. Germline V lookup: CDR1 LNHDA, CDR2 SQIVND (reference sequence). The CDR3 loop spans 17 amino acids.

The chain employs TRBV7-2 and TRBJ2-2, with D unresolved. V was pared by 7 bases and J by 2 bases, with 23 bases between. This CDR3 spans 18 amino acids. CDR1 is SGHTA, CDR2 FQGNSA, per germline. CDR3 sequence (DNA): TGTGCCAGCACCACTATAGATCCGCTTCTGTCCAACACCGGGGAGCTGTTTTTT. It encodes CASTTIDPLLSNTGELFF.

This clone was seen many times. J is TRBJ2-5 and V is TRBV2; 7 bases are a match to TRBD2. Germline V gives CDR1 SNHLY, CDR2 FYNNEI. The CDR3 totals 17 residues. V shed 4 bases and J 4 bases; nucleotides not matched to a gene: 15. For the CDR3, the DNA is TGTGCCAGCAGTGCACCTCTTTTCGCGGGAGCGGCAGAGACCCAGTACTTC. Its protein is CASSAPLFAGAAETQYF.

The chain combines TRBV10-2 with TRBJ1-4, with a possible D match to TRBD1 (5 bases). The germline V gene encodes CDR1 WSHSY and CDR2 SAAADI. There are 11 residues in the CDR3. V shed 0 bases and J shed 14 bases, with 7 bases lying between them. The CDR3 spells CASSESGGLFF. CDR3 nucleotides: TGCGCCAGCAGTGAGTCCGGGGGGCTGTTTTTT.

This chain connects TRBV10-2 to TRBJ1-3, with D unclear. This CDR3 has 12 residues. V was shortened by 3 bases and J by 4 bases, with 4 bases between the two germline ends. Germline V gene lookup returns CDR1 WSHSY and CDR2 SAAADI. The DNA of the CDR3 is TGCGCCAGCAGTGATGGCGGAAACACCATATATTTT. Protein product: CASSDGGNTIYF.